The subject of this entry is one T cell receptor (beta chain). This CDR3 is built from 15 residues. Per germline, CDR1 SGHRS and CDR2 YFSETQ. Losses at the gene ends were 4 bases for V and 4 bases for J; bases not matched to a gene: 8. Every TCR cDNA molecule bore a unique molecular identifier. In TCRdb, the 5' RACE reads were re-called with MiXCR into one record per CDR3 protein. The table shows around 110,000 distinct CDR3 sequences, with 12% occurring only once. The data originate from a study of spatial heterogeneity in lung cancer. About the research overall: As counted in raw reads, each unique TCR and UMI combination appeared more than ten times on average.

Time point indicated: blood at routine non-recurrence follow-up after resection. Sequencing covered unsorted whole RNA taken from tumor, nontumor lung or frozen PBMC. J is TRBJ1-1 and V is TRBV5-1, with 9 bases identical to TRBD1. Source: PBMCs, taken at follow-up. This clonotype was obtained from a male donor with early-stage non-small cell lung cancer. The CDR3 bases are TGCGCCAGCAGCGCCACACAGGGGGCGAGCACTGAAGCTTTCTTT. It encodes CASSATQGASTEAFF.